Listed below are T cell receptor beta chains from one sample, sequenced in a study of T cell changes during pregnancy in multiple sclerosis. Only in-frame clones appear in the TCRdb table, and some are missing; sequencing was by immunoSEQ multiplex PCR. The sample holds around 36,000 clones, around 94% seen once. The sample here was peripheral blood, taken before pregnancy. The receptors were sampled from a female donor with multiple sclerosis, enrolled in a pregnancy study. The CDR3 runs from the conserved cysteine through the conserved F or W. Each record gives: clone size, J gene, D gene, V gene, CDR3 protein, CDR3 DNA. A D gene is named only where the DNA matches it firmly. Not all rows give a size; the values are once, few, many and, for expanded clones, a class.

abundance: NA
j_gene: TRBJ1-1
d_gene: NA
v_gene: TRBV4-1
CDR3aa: CASSQRTFLNTEAFF
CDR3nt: TGCGCCAGCAGCCAAAGGACTTTCCTAAACACTGAAGCTTTCTTT

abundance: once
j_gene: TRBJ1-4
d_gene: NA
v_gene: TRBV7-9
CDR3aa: CASSLYSGTVQEKLFF
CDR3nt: TGTGCCAGCAGCTTATATTCGGGGACTGTCCAGGAAAAACTGTTTTTT

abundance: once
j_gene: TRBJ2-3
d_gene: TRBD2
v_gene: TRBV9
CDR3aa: CASSVGVAGDSDTQYF
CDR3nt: TGTGCCAGCAGCGTAGGGGTAGCGGGAGATTCCGATACGCAGTATTTT

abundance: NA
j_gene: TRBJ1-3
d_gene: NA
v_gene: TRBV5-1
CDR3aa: CASSLDGKSGNTIYF
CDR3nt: TGCGCCAGCAGCTTGGACGGGAAGTCTGGAAACACCATATATTTT

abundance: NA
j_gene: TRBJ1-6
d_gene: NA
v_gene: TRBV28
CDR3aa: CASKEVGPHSPLHF
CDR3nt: TGTGCCAGCAAAGAAGTGGGGCCCCATTCACCCCTCCACTTT

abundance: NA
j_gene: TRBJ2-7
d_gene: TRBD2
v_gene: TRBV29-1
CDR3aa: CSVVPGTSGSYEQYF
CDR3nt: TGCAGCGTTGTCCCCGGGACTAGCGGGAGTTACGAGCAGTACTTC

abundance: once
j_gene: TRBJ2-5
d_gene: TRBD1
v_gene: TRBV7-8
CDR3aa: CASSSGTVGETQYF
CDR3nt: TGTGCCAGCAGCTCAGGGACAGTAGGAGAGACCCAGTACTTC

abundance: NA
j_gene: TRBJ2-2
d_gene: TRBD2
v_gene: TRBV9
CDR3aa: CASNLRGVGTGELFF
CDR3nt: TGTGCCAGCAACCTTCGGGGGGTGGGCACCGGGGAGCTGTTTTTT

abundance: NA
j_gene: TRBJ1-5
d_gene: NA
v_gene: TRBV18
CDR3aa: CASSLQVSLGNQPQHF
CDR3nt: TGTGCCAGCTCACTACAGGTCTCCTTGGGGAATCAGCCCCAGCATTTT

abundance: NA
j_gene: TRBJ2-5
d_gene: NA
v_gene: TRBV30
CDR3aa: CAWSGSEHPKQETQYF
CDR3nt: TGTGCCTGGAGTGGCTCGGAGCACCCGAAACAAGAGACCCAGTACTTC

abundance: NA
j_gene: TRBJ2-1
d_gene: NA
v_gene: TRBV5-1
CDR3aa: CASSLAPLSYNEQFF
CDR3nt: TGCGCCAGCAGCTTGGCTCCGTTATCTTACAATGAGCAGTTCTTC

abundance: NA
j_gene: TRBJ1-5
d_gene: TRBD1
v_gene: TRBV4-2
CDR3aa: CASSQGGQGRSNQPQHF
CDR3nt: TGTGCCAGCAGCCAGGGAGGACAGGGACGGAGCAATCAGCCCCAGCATTTT

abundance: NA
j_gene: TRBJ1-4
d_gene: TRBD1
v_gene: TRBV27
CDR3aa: CASSFQGAAEKLFF
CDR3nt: TGTGCCAGCAGTTTTCAGGGGGCGGCTGAAAAACTGTTTTTT

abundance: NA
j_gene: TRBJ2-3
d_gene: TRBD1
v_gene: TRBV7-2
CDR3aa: CASSLRGTGSTDTQYF
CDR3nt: TGTGCCAGCAGCTTAAGAGGGACAGGGAGCACAGATACGCAGTATTTT

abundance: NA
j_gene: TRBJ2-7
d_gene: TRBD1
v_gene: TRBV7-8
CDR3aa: CASRPQGAPLGEQYF
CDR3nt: TGTGCCAGCAGGCCTCAGGGGGCCCCCCTAGGGGAGCAGTACTTC

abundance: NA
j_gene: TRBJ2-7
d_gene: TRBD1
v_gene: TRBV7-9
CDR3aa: CASRSEDRVGYEQYF
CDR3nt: TGTGCCAGCAGATCCGAGGACAGGGTGGGCTACGAGCAGTACTTC

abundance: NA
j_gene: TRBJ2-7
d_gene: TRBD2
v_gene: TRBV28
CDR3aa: CASSLEGGALYEQYF
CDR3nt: TGTGCCAGCAGTTTAGAGGGAGGGGCGCTGTACGAGCAGTACTTC

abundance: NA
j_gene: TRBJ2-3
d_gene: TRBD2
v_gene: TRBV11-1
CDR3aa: CASSSSGRTDTQYF
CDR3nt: TGTGCCAGCAGCTCTAGCGGGAGAACAGATACGCAGTATTTT

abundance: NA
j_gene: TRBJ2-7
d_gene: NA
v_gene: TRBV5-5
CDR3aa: CASSFPGGGGEQYF
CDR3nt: TGTGCCAGCAGCTTCCCCGGAGGGGGCGGGGAGCAGTACTTC

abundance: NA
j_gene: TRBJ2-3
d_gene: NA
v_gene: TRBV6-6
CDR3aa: CASSYGASEITDTQYF
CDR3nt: TGTGCCAGCAGTTACGGGGCTAGCGAGATCACAGATACGCAGTATTTT

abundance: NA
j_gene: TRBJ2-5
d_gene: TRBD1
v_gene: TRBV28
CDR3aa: CASSLRDRDQETQYF
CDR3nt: TGTGCCAGCAGTTTACGGGACAGGGACCAAGAGACCCAGTACTTC

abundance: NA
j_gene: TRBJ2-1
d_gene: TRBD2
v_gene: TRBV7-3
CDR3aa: CASSLNSGRIGGEQFF
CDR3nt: TGTGCCAGCAGCTTAAATAGCGGGAGAATAGGGGGTGAGCAGTTCTTC

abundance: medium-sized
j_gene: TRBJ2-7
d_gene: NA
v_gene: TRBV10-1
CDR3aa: CASSARGREQYF
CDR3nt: TGCGCCAGCAGTGCCAGGGGCCGCGAGCAGTACTTC

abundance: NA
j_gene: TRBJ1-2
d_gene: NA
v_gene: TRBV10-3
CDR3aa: CAINQGDYGYTF
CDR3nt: TGTGCCATCAATCAGGGCGACTATGGCTACACCTTC

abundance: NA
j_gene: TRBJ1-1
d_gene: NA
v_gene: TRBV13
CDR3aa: CASSLDRNTEAFF
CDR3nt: TGTGCCAGCAGCCTAGACAGGAACACTGAAGCTTTCTTT

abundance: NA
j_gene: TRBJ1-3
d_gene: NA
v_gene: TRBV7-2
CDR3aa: CASSSLRGTGNTIYF
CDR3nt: TGTGCCAGCAGCTCACTAAGGGGGACTGGAAACACCATATATTTT

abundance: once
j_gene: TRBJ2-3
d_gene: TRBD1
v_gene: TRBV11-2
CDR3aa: CASSTTGFRASTDTQYF
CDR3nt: TGTGCCAGCAGCACGACAGGGTTTAGGGCTAGCACAGATACGCAGTATTTT

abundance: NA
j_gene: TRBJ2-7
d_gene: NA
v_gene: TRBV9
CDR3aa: CASSVAGTLFYEQYF
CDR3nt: TGTGCCAGCAGCGTAGCGGGAACCCTGTTCTACGAGCAGTACTTC

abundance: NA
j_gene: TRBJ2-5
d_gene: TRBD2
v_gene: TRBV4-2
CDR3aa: CASSQGQTSGQETQYF
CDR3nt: TGTGCCAGCAGCCAAGGACAAACTAGCGGGCAAGAGACCCAGTACTTC

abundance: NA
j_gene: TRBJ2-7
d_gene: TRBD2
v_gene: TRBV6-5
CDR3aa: CASSYYTSGSSYEQYF
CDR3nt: TGTGCCAGCAGTTACTACACTAGCGGGAGTTCCTACGAGCAGTACTTC

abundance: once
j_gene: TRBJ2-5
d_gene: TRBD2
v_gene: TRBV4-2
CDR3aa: CASSQDGGTSGRAWETQYF
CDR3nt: TGTGCCAGCAGCCAAGACGGGGGGACTAGCGGGAGGGCGTGGGAGACCCAGTACTTC

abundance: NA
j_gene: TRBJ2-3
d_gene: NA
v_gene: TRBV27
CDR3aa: CASSLGASSVWDTQYF
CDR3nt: TGTGCCAGCAGTTTAGGGGCTTCCTCGGTGTGGGATACGCAGTATTTT

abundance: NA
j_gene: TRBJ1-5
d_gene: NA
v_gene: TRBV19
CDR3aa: CASSGPRGGQPQHF
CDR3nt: TGTGCCAGTAGTGGCCCTAGGGGAGGTCAGCCCCAGCATTTT

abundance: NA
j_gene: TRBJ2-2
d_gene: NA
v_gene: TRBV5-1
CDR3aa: CASRVGAPSNTGELFF
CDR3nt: TGCGCCAGCAGGGTAGGGGCCCCTTCGAACACCGGGGAGCTGTTTTTT

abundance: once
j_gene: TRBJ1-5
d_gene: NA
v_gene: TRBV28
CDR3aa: CASSHRGPGRPQHF
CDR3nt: TGTGCCAGCAGTCACCGAGGACCAGGGCGGCCCCAGCATTTT

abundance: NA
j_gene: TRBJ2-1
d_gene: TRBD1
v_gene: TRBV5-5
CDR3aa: CASSRTGRGNEQFF
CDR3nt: TGTGCCAGCAGCCGGACAGGGCGAGGAAATGAGCAGTTCTTC

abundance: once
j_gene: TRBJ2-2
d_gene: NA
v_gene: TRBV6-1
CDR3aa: CASSELGSNTGELFF
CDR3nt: TGTGCCAGCAGTGAACTAGGCAGTAACACCGGGGAGCTGTTTTTT

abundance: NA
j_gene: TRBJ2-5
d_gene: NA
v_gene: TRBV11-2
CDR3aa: CASSLASGQIQETQYF
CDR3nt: TGTGCCAGCAGCTTAGCTAGCGGACAGATACAAGAGACCCAGTACTTC

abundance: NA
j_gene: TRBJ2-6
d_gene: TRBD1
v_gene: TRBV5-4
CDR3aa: CASSSGQTAGANVLTF
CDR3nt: TGTGCCAGCAGCTCGGGACAGACCGCTGGGGCCAACGTCCTGACTTTC

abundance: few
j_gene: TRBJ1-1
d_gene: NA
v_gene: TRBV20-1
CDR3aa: CSAGRDTEAFF
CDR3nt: TGCAGTGCTGGCCGGGACACTGAAGCTTTCTTT

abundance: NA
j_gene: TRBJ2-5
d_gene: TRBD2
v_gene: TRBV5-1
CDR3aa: CASRSGTSGTLQETQYF
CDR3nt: TGCGCCAGCAGAAGTGGGACTAGCGGAACACTCCAAGAGACCCAGTACTTC

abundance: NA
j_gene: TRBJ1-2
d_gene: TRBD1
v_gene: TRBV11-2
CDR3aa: CASSGSGGGGYGYTF
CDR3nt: TGTGCCAGCAGCGGTTCAGGGGGCGGTGGCTATGGCTACACCTTC

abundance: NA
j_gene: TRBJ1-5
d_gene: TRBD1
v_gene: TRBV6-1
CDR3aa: CASSEIQGDGQPQHF
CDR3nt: TGTGCCAGCAGTGAGATACAGGGGGATGGTCAGCCCCAGCATTTT

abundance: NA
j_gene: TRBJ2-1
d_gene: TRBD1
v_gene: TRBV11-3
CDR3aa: CASSSRDRGHQEQFF
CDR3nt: TGTGCCAGCAGCTCCCGGGACAGGGGGCATCAGGAGCAGTTCTTC

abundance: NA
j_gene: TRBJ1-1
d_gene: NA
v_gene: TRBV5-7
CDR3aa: CASSLELGGFNFEAFF
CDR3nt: TGTGCCAGCAGCTTGGAGTTAGGAGGTTTTAACTTTGAAGCTTTCTTT